The 20 T cell receptor beta chains listed next were all sequenced from one sample in a study of T cells after yellow fever vaccination (dated by TCRdb to between 2017 and 2020). Interpreted using the paper, the treatment or condition label stands for: live attenuated yellow fever vaccine strain. Libraries were made using 5' RACE. The data were produced on an Illumina NovaSeq 6000. Starting from the raw public reads, TCRdb applied fastp trimming at Q25, assembled clones with MiXCR and retained in-frame beta chains. Every entry covers one CDR3 protein and lists the most common genes and DNA from its rows. Across this sample there are some 300,000 distinct CDR3 sequences, with approximately 10% seen only once. Together, the top ten hold about 3.5% of the sample. Sample: CD4+ T cells sorted from PBMCs, taken 5 days after the yellow fever booster vaccination. Receptor source: a man in his late teens or twenties who received the YFV17D yellow fever vaccine.

The rearrangement joins TRBV6-5 to TRBJ2-7; D uncertain. V was trimmed by 6 bases and J by 6 bases, leaving 21 bases between them. Germline V CDR1 and CDR2: MNHEY, SVGAGI. CDR3 length equals 15 residues. The DNA for the CDR3 is TGTGCCAGCAGAACAATAACGGCTAGAACGGGCGAGCAGTACTTC. As protein: CASRTITARTGEQYF.

This clonotype has at least ten counts. The chain is built from TRBV4-2 and TRBJ2-1; 11 bases match TRBD2. The CDR3 sequence is 16 residues long. CDR1 and CDR2 (germline): LGHNA, YNFKEQ. Trimming took 3 bases from V and 6 from J; bases not matched to a gene: 7. The CDR3 DNA reads TGTGCCAGCAGCCATGTCCCTAGCGGGGGGACCAATGAGCAGTTCTTC. It is translated as CASSHVPSGGTNEQFF.

This clonotype was observed a few times. The J gene is TRBJ1-1, the V gene TRBV2; TRBD1 matches at 10 bases. Germline V gene data show CDR1 as SNHLY and CDR2 as FYNNEI. V trimming: 10 bases; J trimming: 2 bases; junction bases outside the gene matches: 4. This CDR3 is built from 13 residues. In DNA, the CDR3 is TGTGCCACCCGGACAGGGGGAAACACTGAAGCTTTCTTT. Amino acids: CATRTGGNTEAFF.

This clonotype was counted only a few times. The chain carries TRBV6-5 and TRBJ2-1, with 7 bases matching TRBD1. Germline V gene sequence: CDR1 MNHEY, CDR2 SVGAGI. This CDR3 is 17 amino acids long. The junction had 13 bases not matched to a gene; V was cut back by 5 bases and J by 3 bases. CDR3 protein: CASSPEPPGQIYNEQFF. CDR3 DNA: TGTGCCAGCAGTCCTGAACCCCCGGGACAGATCTACAATGAGCAGTTCTTC.

This clonotype showed up many times. This chain joins TRBV10-3 and TRBJ2-3, with a possible D match to TRBD2 (5 bases). Germline V gives CDR1 ENHRY, CDR2 SYGVKD. V was pared by 6 bases and J by 10 bases, with 14 bases between. This CDR3 has 12 amino acids. The CDR3 loop reads CAIREGWGAQYF. CDR3 coding DNA: TGTGCCATCAGAGAAGGGTGGGGAGCGCAGTATTTT.

This clonotype was seen a handful of times. For the CDR3, the DNA is TGTGCCAGCAGTCGGAGGGACAGACAGAGAAACTATGGCTACACCTTC. Translation: CASSRRDRQRNYGYTF. J is TRBJ1-2 and V is TRBV6-6, with 7 nucleotides matching TRBD1. Trimming took 5 bases from V and 2 from J; bases not matched to a gene: 11. Germline values: CDR1 MNHNY, CDR2 SVGAGI (reference sequence). The CDR3 contains 16 residues.

This clonotype has a handful of counts. The genes are TRBV20-1 and TRBJ2-1, with a possible D match to TRBD2 (5 bases). Germline V gives CDR1 DFQATT, CDR2 SNEGSKA (reference sequence). Trimming cost V 6 bases and J 6 bases, with 9 bases left between them. The CDR3 sequence is 11 residues long. The DNA for the CDR3 is TGCAGTGCCCTAGCCCTCAATGAGCAGTTCTTC. This sequence encodes CSALALNEQFF.

The DNA for the CDR3 is TGTGCCAGCAGCGACGCAATGGACAGCTACCAAGAGACCCAGTACTTC. As protein: CASSDAMDSYQETQYF. The gene calls are TRBV5-4 and TRBJ2-5; TRBD1 might be the D (6 bases). The CDR3 runs 16 residues. CDR1 SGHNT and CDR2 YYREEE come from the germline V gene (reference sequence). V lost 4 bases to trimming and J lost 0 bases, with 16 bases between them.

The V gene is TRBV7-9, the J gene TRBJ2-4; the D call may be TRBD1 or TRBD2 (5 bases each). V was clipped by 4 bases and J by 7 bases, with 11 bases between them. Germline V gene data show CDR1 as SEHNR and CDR2 as FQNEAQ (reference sequence). The CDR3 runs 13 residues. CDR3 DNA: TGTGCCAGCAGCTCGGGACCTAGGAACATTCAGTACTTC. This codes for CASSSGPRNIQYF.

In the case of this clonotype: This may come from a read error, since a much larger clone is one base off. The V gene is TRBV5-6, the J gene TRBJ2-5; no reliable D call. The CDR3 length is 11 residues. Trimming left V 4 bases short and J 1 base short, with 2 bases between. In germline, CDR1 is SGHDT, CDR2 YYEEEE. The CDR3 loop reads CASSTQETQYF. The CDR3 nucleotides read TGTGCCAGCAGCACCCAAGAGACCCAGTACTTC.

The rearrangement uses TRBV5-6 and TRBJ1-3; D is unclear. The CDR3 consists of 15 residues. Trimming took off 2 bases at V and 0 bases at J, with 9 bases between the two ends. The germline V gene has CDR1 SGHDT and CDR2 YYEEEE. CDR3 loop: CASSFRFASGNTIYF. The CDR3 region has the DNA TGTGCCAGCAGCTTCCGGTTTGCCTCTGGAAACACCATATATTTT.

J is TRBJ2-1 and V is TRBV5-1; 9 positions agree with TRBD1. CDR1 and CDR2 from the germline V gene are SGHRS and YFSETQ. J gave up 9 bases and V 4 bases, and 8 bases lay outside the gene matches. CDR3 length: 14 residues. CDR3 amino acids: CASSPSPQGAEQFF. The CDR3 region has the DNA TGCGCCAGCAGCCCCAGTCCACAGGGGGCTGAGCAGTTCTTC. The full variable domain, in which reference TRBV5-1 and TRBJ2-1 provide the parts outside the CDR3, is KAGVTQTPRYLIKTRGQQVTLSCSPISGHRSVSWYQQTPGQGLQFLFEYFSETQRNKGNFPGRFSGRQFSNSRSEMNVSTLELGDSALYLCASSPSPQGAEQFFGPGTRLTVL.

The sample holds a few counts of this clonotype. The J gene is TRBJ2-1, the V gene TRBV20-1; D remains unclear. This CDR3 has 11 residues. V was trimmed by 7 bases and J by 5 bases, leaving 9 bases between them. Per the germline V gene, CDR1 is DFQATT and CDR2 is SNEGSKA (reference sequence). CDR3 loop: CSGRRDNEQFF. Written as DNA, the CDR3 is TGCAGTGGAAGAAGGGACAATGAGCAGTTCTTC.

The chain uses TRBV18 and TRBJ1-1; D is unclear. Deletions cut 2 bases from V and 4 bases from J, with 11 bases between. Per germline, CDR1 KGHSH and CDR2 LQKENI. The CDR3 runs 14 residues. The CDR3, as DNA: TGTGCCAGCTCACCAAGGGTTGGCGTCACTGAAGCTTTCTTT. This codes for CASSPRVGVTEAFF.

This chain joins TRBV5-1 and TRBJ1-1, with D hard to call. The germline V gene has CDR1 SGHRS and CDR2 YFSETQ. This CDR3 has 14 amino acids. Trimming took 0 bases from V and 3 from J, leaving 9 bases between them. CDR3 nucleotide sequence: TGCGCCAGCAGCTTGGAAGGGCCTGACACTGAAGCTTTCTTT. Its protein product is CASSLEGPDTEAFF. Filled out from reference TRBV5-1 and TRBJ1-1, the complete variable domain reads KAGVTQTPRYLIKTRGQQVTLSCSPISGHRSVSWYQQTPGQGLQFLFEYFSETQRNKGNFPGRFSGRQFSNSRSEMNVSTLELGDSALYLCASSLEGPDTEAFFGQGTRLTVV.

This sequence joins TRBV6-1 and TRBJ1-5; D unclear. This CDR3 is 15 amino acids long. Germline V CDR1 and CDR2: MNHNS, SASEGT. V shed 0 bases and J shed 6 bases, with 12 bases lying between them. The chain's CDR3 is CASSEARLRSQPQHF. The CDR3 DNA sequence: TGTGCCAGCAGTGAAGCGCGCCTGAGGAGTCAGCCCCAGCATTTT.

The rearrangement links TRBV18 to TRBJ2-1, with D hard to call. Trimming took 4 bases from V and 2 from J, leaving 9 bases between them. From germline, CDR1 is KGHSH and CDR2 LQKENI. The CDR3 is 14 amino acids. The CDR3 bases are TGTGCCAGCTCACACGACCCTACCTACAATGAGCAGTTCTTC. Its protein is CASSHDPTYNEQFF.

This clonotype has more than one count but fewer than ten. This chain uses TRBV7-6 with TRBJ2-3; 11 bases map to TRBD2. V trimming: 6 bases; J trimming: 0 bases; junction bases outside the gene matches: 5. Germline CDR1 reads SGHVS; CDR2 reads FNYEAQ. This CDR3 is built from 16 residues. The CDR3 DNA is TGTGCCAGCAGTCTTAGCGGGGGGGCGAGCACAGATACGCAGTATTTT. It translates to CASSLSGGASTDTQYF.

This chain uses TRBV4-1 with TRBJ1-2; 7 nucleotides match TRBD1. The CDR3 is 15 residues long. With V trimmed by 1 base and J by 4 bases, 6 bases remained unmatched. Germline CDR1 reads MGHRA; CDR2 reads YSYEKL. The CDR3 region is CASSQAVDRTYGYTF. Here the CDR3 DNA reads TGCGCCAGCAGCCAAGCTGTGGACAGGACCTATGGCTACACCTTC.

This sequence joins TRBV5-5 and TRBJ2-7, with TRBD2 as a possible D gene (5 bases). The CDR3 is made up of 15 amino acids. CDR1 is SGHKS and CDR2 is YYEKEE in the germline V gene (reference sequence). Trimming pared 5 bases from V and 1 base from J, leaving 16 bases between. The CDR3 DNA reads TGTGCCAGCAGACCTCTTTGGGAGTGGTCCTACGAGCAGTACGTC. This gives the protein CASRPLWEWSYEQYV.